The entry below describes one T cell receptor beta chain. These data are taken from a study of blood T cell repertoires in COVID-19. On the study more broadly: Spain, Italy and the United States supplied samples that represented acute and convalescent COVID-19.

Using immunoSEQ multiplex PCR, the repertoire was profiled, and TCRdb retains in-frame clones only, with some absent. The sample has 200,000 to 250,000 clones; 75% to 85% are singletons. Per germline, CDR1 SGHNT and CDR2 YYREEE (reference sequence). Trimming removed 0 bases from V and 0 bases from J; junction bases left unmatched: 6. CDR3 length equals 16 residues. Cohorts were assigned according to the clinical history that participants reported. This clonotype originated in a man aged 35-49 years who had recovered from COVID-19. Material for sequencing was PBMCs or T cells enriched from blood (not recorded which). The rearrangement uses TRBV5-4 and TRBJ2-7; 7 nucleotides match TRBD1. The CDR3 DNA sequence: TGTGCCAGCAGCTTGGGACCCGGACAGGCCTCCTACGAGCAGTACTTC. It codes for CASSLGPGQASYEQYF.